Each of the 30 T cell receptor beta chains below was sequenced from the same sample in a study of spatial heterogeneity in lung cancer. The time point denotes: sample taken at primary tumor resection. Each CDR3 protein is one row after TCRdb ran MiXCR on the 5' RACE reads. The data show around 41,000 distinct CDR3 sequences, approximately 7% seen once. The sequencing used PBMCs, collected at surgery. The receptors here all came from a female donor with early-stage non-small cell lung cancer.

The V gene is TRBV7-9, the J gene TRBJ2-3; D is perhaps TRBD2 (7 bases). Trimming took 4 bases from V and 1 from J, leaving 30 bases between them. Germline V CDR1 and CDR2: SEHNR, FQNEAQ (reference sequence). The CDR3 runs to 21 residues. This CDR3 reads CASSSTRRGPEWSLGTDTQYF. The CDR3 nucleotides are TGTGCCAGCAGCTCCACGCGGCGGGGGCCCGAATGGTCCCTCGGCACAGATACGCAGTATTTT.

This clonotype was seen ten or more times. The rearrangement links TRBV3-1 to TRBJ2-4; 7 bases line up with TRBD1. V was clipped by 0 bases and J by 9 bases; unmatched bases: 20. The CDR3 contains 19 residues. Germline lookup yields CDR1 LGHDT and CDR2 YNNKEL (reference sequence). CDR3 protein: CASSQDRGPGTATRGIQYF. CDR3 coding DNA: TGTGCCAGCAGCCAAGATAGAGGCCCCGGGACAGCGACCCGAGGCATTCAGTACTTC.

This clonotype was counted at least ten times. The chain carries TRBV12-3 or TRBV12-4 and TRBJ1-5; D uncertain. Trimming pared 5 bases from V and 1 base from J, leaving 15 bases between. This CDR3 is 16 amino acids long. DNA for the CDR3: TGTGCCAGCAGTCCCCTTGCGAGCGTGAGCAATCAGCCCCAGCATTTT. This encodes CASSPLASVSNQPQHF.

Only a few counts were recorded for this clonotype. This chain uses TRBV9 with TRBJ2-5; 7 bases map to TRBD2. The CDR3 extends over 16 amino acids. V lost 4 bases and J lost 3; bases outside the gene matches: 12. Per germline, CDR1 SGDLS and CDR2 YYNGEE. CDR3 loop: CASSPAGRNAKETQYF. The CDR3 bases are TGTGCCAGCAGCCCGGCCGGGAGGAATGCCAAAGAGACCCAGTACTTC.

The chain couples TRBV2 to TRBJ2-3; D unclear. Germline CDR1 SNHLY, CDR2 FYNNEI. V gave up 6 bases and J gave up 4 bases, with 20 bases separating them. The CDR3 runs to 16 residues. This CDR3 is CASRLIGQVLADTQYF. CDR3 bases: TGTGCCAGCAGGCTCATTGGGCAGGTTCTCGCAGATACGCAGTATTTT.

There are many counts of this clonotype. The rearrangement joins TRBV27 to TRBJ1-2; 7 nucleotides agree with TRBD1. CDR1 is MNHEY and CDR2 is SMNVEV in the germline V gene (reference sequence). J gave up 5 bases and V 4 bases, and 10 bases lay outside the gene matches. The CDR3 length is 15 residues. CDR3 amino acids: CASSSSPRGQYGYTF. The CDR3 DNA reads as TGTGCCAGCAGTTCTTCCCCCCGGGGACAGTATGGCTACACCTTC.

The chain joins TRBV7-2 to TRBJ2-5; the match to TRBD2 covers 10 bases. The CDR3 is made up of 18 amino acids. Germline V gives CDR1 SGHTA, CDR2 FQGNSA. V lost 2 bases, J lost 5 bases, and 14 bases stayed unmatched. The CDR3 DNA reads TGTGCCAGCAGCTTAACTTGGAGCGGGGGGGCCGTTCGGGAGACCCAGTACTTC. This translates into CASSLTWSGGAVRETQYF. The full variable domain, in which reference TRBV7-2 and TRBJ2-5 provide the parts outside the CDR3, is GAGVSQSPSNKVTEKGKDVELRCDPISGHTALYWYRQSLGQGLEFLIYFQGNSAPDKSGLPSDRFSAERTGGSVSTLTIQRTQQEDSAVYLCASSLTWSGGAVRETQYFGPGTRLLVL.

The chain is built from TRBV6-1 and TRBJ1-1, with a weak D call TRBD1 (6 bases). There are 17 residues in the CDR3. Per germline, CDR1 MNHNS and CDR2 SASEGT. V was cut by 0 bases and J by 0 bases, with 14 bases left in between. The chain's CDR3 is CASSEAMVQGMNTEAFF. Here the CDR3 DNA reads TGTGCCAGCAGTGAAGCAATGGTACAGGGAATGAACACTGAAGCTTTCTTT.

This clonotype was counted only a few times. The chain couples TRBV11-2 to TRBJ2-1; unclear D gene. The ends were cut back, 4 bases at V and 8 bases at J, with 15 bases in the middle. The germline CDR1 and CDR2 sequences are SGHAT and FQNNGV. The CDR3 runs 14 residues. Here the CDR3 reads CASSSGPPPYEQFF. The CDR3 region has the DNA TGTGCCAGCAGCTCCGGACCGCCTCCATATGAGCAGTTCTTC. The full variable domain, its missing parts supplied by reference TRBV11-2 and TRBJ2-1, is EAGVAQSPRYKIIEKRQSVAFWCNPISGHATLYWYQQILGQGPKLLIQFQNNGVVDDSQLPKDRFSAERLKGVDSTLKIQPAKLEDSAVYLCASSSGPPPYEQFFGPGTRLTVL.

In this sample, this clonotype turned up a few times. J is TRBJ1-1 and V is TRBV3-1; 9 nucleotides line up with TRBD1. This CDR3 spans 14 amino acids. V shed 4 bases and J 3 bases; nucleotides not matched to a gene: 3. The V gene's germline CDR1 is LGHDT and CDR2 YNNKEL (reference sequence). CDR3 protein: CASSLWDRDTEAFF. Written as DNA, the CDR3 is TGTGCCAGCAGCCTTTGGGACAGGGACACTGAAGCTTTCTTT.

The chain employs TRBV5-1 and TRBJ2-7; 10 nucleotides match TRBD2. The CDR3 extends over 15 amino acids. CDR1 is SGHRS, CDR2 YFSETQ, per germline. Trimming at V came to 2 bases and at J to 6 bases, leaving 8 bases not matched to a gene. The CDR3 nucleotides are TGCGCCAGCAGCTTAGGAACTAGCGGGGAGCGCGAGCAGTACTTC. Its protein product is CASSLGTSGEREQYF.

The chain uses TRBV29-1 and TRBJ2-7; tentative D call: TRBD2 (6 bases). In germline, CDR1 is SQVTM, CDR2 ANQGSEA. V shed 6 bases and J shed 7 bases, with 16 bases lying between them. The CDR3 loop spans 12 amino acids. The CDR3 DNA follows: TGCAGCGTCCCGACGGGCGGAGGGGAGCAGTACTTC. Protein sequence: CSVPTGGGEQYF.

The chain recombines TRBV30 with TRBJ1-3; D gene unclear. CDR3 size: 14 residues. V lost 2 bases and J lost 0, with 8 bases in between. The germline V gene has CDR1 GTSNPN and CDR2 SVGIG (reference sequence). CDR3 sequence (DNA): TGTGCCTGGAGTCTCAGGAACTCTGGAAACACCATATATTTT. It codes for CAWSLRNSGNTIYF. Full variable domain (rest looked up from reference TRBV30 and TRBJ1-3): SQTIHQWPATLVQPVGSPLSLECTVEGTSNPNLYWYRQAAGRGLQLLFYSVGIGQISSEVPQNLSASRPQDRQFILSSKKLLLSDSGFYLCAWSLRNSGNTIYFGEGSWLTVV.

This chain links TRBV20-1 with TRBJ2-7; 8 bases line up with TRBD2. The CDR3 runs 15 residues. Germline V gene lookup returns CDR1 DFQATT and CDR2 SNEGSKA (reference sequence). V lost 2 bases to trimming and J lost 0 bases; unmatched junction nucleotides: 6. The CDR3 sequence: CSARLAGHSSYEQYF. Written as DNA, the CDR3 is TGCAGTGCTAGACTAGCGGGCCACAGCTCCTACGAGCAGTACTTC.

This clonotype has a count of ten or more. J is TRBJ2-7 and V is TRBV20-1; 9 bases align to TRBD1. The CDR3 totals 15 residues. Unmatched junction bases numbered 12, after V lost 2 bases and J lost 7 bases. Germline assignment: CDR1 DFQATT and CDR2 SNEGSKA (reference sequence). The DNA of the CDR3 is TGCAGTGCTAGAAACGAGACAGGGGGAGCCTGGGAGCAGTACTTC. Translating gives CSARNETGGAWEQYF.

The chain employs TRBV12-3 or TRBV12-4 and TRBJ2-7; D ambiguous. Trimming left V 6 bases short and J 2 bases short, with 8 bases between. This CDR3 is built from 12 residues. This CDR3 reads CASRPDTYEQYF. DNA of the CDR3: TGTGCCAGCAGACCCGACACCTACGAGCAGTACTTC.

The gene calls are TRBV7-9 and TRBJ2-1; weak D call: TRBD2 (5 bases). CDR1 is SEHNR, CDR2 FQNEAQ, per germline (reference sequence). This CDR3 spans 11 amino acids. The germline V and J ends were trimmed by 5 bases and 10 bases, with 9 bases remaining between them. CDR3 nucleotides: TGTGCCAGCAGCATACGGGGAGAGCAGTTCTTC. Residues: CASSIRGEQFF.

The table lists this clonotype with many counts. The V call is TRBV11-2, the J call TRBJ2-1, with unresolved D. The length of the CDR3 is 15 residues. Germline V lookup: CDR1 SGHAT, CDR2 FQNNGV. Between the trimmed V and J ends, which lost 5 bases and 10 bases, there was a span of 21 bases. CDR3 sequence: CASSPTWTPGSEQFF. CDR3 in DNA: TGTGCCAGCAGCCCCACCTGGACCCCCGGGTCGGAGCAGTTCTTC.

The CDR3 region is CASRLRQMSSYNSPLHF. In nucleotides, the CDR3 is TGTGCCAGCAGACTCCGACAGATGAGCTCCTATAATTCACCCCTCCACTTT. The V and J genes are TRBV28 and TRBJ1-6; a weak D match, TRBD1 (5 bases). The V and J ends lost 6 bases and 0 bases respectively, with 15 bases between them. The CDR3 sequence is 17 residues long. Germline V gene sequence: CDR1 MDHEN, CDR2 SYDVKM.

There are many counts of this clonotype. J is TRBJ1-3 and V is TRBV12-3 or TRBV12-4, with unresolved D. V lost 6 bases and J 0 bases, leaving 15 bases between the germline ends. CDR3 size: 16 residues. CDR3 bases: TGTGCCAGCAGAAGGATGAGTGGGAGCTCTGGAAACACCATATATTTT. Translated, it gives CASRRMSGSSGNTIYF.

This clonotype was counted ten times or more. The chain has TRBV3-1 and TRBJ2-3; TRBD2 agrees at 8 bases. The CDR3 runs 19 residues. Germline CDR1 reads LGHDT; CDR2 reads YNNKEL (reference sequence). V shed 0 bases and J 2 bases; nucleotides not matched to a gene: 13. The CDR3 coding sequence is TGTGCCAGCAGCCAAGATGGGGCCCGTGCGGGGGGCCTCACAGATACGCAGTATTTT. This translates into CASSQDGARAGGLTDTQYF.

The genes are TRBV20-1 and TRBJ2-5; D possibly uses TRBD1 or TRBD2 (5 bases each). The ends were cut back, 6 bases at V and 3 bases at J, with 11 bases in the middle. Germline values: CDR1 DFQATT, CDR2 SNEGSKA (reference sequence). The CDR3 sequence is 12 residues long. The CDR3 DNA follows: TGCAGTGCGGGAGCCAGGGAAGAGACCCAGTACTTC. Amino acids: CSAGAREETQYF.

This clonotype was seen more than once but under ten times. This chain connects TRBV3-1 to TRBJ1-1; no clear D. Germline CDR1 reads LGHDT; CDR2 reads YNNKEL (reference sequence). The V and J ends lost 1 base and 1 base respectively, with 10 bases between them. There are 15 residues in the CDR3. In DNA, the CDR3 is TGTGCCAGCAGCCAAGTGTACAACGGGAACACTGAAGCTTTCTTT. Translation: CASSQVYNGNTEAFF. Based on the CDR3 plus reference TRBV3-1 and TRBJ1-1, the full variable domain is DTAVSQTPKYLVTQMGNDKSIKCEQNLGHDTMYWYKQDSKKFLKIMFSYNNKELIINETVPNRFSPKSPDKAHLNLHINSLELGDSAVYFCASSQVYNGNTEAFFGQGTRLTVV.

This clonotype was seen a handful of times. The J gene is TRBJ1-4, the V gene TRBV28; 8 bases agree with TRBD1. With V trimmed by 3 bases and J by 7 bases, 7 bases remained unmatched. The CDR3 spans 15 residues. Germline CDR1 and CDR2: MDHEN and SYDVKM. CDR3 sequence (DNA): TGTGCCAGCAGTTTGCGACAGGGGTGGGTTGAAAAACTGTTTTTT. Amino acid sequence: CASSLRQGWVEKLFF.

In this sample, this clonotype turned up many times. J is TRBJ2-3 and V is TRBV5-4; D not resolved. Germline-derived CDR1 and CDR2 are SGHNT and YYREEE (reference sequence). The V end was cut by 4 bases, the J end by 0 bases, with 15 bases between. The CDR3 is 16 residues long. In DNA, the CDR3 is TGTGCCAGCAGCCCCTGGGCCTCCGCAAGCACAGATACGCAGTATTTT. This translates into CASSPWASASTDTQYF.

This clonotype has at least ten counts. Here the CDR3 DNA reads TGTGCCAGCAGTTACTCCCAGTATAGATTGGCAGTTTACACCGGGGAGCTGTTTTTT. Its translation: CASSYSQYRLAVYTGELFF. The gene calls are TRBV6-5 and TRBJ2-2; D remains ambiguous. CDR3 length: 19 residues. The V end was cut by 0 bases, the J end by 3 bases, with 20 bases between. The V gene's germline CDR1 is MNHEY and CDR2 SVGAGI.

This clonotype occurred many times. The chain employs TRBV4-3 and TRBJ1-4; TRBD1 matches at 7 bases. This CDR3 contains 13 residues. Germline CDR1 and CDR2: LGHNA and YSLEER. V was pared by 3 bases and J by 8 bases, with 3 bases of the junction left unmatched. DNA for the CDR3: TGCGCCAGCAGCCAGGACAGGCTGGAAAAACTGTTTTTT. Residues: CASSQDRLEKLFF.

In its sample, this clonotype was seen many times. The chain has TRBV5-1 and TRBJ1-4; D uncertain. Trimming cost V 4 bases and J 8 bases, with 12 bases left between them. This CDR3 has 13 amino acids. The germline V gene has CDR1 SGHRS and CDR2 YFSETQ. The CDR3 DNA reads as TGCGCCAGCAGCGAGGCTAATAGCGAAAAACTGTTTTTT. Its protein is CASSEANSEKLFF.

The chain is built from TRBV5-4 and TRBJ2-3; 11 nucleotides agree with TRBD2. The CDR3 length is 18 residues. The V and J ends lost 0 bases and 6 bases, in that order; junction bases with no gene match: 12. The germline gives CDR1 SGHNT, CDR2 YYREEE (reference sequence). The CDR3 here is CASSLDDSGGAGTDTQYF. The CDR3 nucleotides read TGTGCCAGCAGCTTGGACGATAGCGGGGGGGCCGGGACCGATACGCAGTATTTT.

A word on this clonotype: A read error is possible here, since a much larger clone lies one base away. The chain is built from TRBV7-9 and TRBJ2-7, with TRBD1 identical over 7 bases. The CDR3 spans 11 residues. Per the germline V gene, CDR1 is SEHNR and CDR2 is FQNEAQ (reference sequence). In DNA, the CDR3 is TGTTCCAGCCTCGACAGGGACGAGCAGTACTTC. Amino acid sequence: CSSLDRDEQYF.